These 9 T cell receptor beta chains originate from one sample sequenced in a study of technical replicates of blood from a handful of donors. Profiling relied on immunoSEQ multiplex PCR, and the TCRdb table lists in-frame clones only, not all of them. The profile shows some 96,000 clones, approximately 96% of them singletons. Sequenced input: T cells isolated from PBMCs. These receptors came from a human donor in good health.

The CDR3 DNA is TGCGCCAGCAGCCAAGACTTCAGGACTTCCTACGAGCAGTACTTC. This codes for CASSQDFRTSYEQYF. The V gene is TRBV4-1, the J gene TRBJ2-7; tentative D call: TRBD2 (5 bases). The germline V gene encodes CDR1 MGHRA and CDR2 YSYEKL. V lost 0 bases, J lost 1 base, and 10 bases lay in between. The CDR3 totals 15 residues.

The V call is TRBV19, the J call TRBJ1-1; 7 bases map to TRBD1. The V gene's germline CDR1 is LNHDA and CDR2 SQIVND (reference sequence). This CDR3 region has 15 residues. Losses at the gene ends were 6 bases for V and 0 bases for J; bases not matched to a gene: 7. Here the CDR3 DNA reads TGTGCCAGTAGAGAGGGACAGATACTGAACACTGAAGCTTTCTTT. It is translated as CASREGQILNTEAFF. The complete variable domain, with remaining parts taken from reference TRBV19 and TRBJ1-1, reads DGGITQSPKYLFRKEGQNVTLSCEQNLNHDAMYWYRQDPGQGLRLIYYSQIVNDFQKGDIAEGYSVSREKKESFPLTVTSAQKNPTAFYLCASREGQILNTEAFFGQGTRLTVV.

The rearrangement uses TRBV25-1 and TRBJ1-2; no clear D gene. CDR1 MGHDK and CDR2 SYGVNS come from the germline V gene. The CDR3 sequence is 16 residues long. With 2 bases removed from V and 4 bases from J, the gap between germline ends came to 17 bases. Here the CDR3 reads CASSEREARSGYGYTF. The CDR3 DNA reads TGTGCCAGCAGTGAACGAGAGGCACGGAGCGGCTATGGCTACACCTTC.

This chain uses TRBV6-1 with TRBJ1-2; tentatively, D is TRBD1 (5 bases). Germline V lookup: CDR1 MNHNS, CDR2 SASEGT. This CDR3 contains 13 residues. With 6 bases removed from V and 4 bases from J, the gap between germline ends came to 12 bases. The CDR3 DNA is TGTGCCAGCAGCCAAGTGGGGGGCTATGGCTACACCTTC. This codes for CASSQVGGYGYTF.

This clone has a single count. The chain links TRBV28 to TRBJ1-2, with D unresolved. Trimming stripped 0 bases from V and 4 bases from J, with 12 bases between. Germline V gene sequence: CDR1 MDHEN, CDR2 SYDVKM. This CDR3 region has 15 residues. For the CDR3, the DNA is TGTGCCAGCAGTTTATGGGGTGGATCGGGCTATGGCTACACCTTC. Its translation: CASSLWGGSGYGYTF.

This chain uses TRBV5-1 with TRBJ2-1, with TRBD2 identical over 8 bases. The length of the CDR3 is 16 residues. In germline, CDR1 is SGHRS, CDR2 YFSETQ. The V segment lost 4 bases and the J segment 6 bases; nucleotides outside the gene matches: 12. CDR3 nucleotides: TGCGCCAGCAGCGCCTCCGGGCGGGGGGCTCTCAATGAGCAGTTCTTC. It is translated as CASSASGRGALNEQFF.

The rearrangement uses TRBV7-8 and TRBJ2-5, with TRBD2 matching over 7 bases. The germline V gene has CDR1 SGHVS and CDR2 FQNEAQ. V lost 0 bases, J lost 2 bases, and 6 bases stayed unmatched. The CDR3 spans 16 residues. The CDR3 region is CASSLAGVRGQETQYF. CDR3 nucleotide sequence: TGTGCCAGCAGCTTAGCAGGGGTGCGGGGGCAAGAGACCCAGTACTTC.

This clone was seen only once. J is TRBJ1-2 and V is TRBV18; 8 positions agree with TRBD1. Per germline, CDR1 KGHSH and CDR2 LQKENI. This CDR3 has 15 amino acids. The J segment lost 0 bases and the V segment lost 3 bases, leaving 3 bases of the junction unmatched. As DNA, the CDR3 is TGTGCCAGCTCACCCGACAGGGGCCCTAACTATGGCTACACCTTC. Its protein is CASSPDRGPNYGYTF.

The V and J genes are TRBV13 and TRBJ2-3, with a possible D match to TRBD2 (5 bases). V dropped 5 bases and J dropped 1 base, with 16 bases sitting between them. The V gene's germline CDR1 is PRHDT and CDR2 FYEKMQ (reference sequence). The CDR3 extends over 16 amino acids. The CDR3 DNA reads as TGTGCCAGCAGCCCAGGCGGGCAGGTGGGCACAGATACGCAGTATTTT. Encoded protein: CASSPGGQVGTDTQYF.